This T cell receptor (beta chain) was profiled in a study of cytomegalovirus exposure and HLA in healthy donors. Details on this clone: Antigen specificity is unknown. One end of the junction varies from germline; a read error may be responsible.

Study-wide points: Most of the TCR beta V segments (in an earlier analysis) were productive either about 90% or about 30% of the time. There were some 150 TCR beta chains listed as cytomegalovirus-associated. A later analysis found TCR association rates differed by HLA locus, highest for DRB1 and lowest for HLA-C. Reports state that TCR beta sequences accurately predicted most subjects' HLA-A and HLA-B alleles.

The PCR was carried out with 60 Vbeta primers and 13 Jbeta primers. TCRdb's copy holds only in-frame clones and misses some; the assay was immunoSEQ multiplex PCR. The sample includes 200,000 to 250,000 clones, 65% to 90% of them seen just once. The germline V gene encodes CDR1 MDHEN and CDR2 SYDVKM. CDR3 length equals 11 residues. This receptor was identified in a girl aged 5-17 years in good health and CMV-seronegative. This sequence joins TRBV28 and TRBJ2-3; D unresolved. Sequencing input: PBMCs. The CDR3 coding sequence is TGTGCCAGCAGTTCCACAGCTACGCAGTATTTT. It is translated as CASSSTATQYF.